This T cell receptor beta chain is drawn from a study of regulatory T cells in long-lasting Graves disease. Unmatched junction bases numbered 5, after V lost 5 bases and J lost 5 bases. The V gene's germline CDR1 is SGHTA and CDR2 FQGNSA. This CDR3 comprises 13 residues. This clonotype appeared many times. The TCR beta library used iRepertoire HTBI primers with Arm-PCR amplification of CDR3. TCRdb re-analysed the multiplex PCR reads in MiXCR, keeping a single row per CDR3 protein. This sample yields approximately 350,000 distinct CDR3 sequences, of which 10% to 15% are seen a single time; around 18% belongs to the top ten. Time point here: newly diagnosed GD, antithyroid drugs for less than 3 months. Following extraction of RNA from PBMCs, that RNA was used to make the TCR library. These sequences were also reported in another study, on T cells in Graves' hyperthyroidism and ophthalmopathy. That source adds: Stable hyperthyroidism was told apart from ophthalmopathy by a model built on 13 V-J features. It was a median 6.5 months before onset that the model predicted ophthalmopathy.

The chain carries TRBV7-2 and TRBJ1-2; 7 nucleotides align to TRBD1. This specimen consisted of peripheral blood mononuclear cells (PBMCs), obtained at new diagnosis, from a patient treated with antithyroid drugs. The clonotype originates from a woman aged 18-29 years with Graves disease. CDR3 in amino acids: CASSPKGAYGYTF. CDR3 in DNA: TGTGCCAGCAGCCCCAAGGGGGCTTATGGCTACACCTTC.